This T cell receptor beta chain was observed in a study of blood T cell repertoires in COVID-19. Study context: COVID-19 samples from acute and convalescent phases originated in the United States, Italy and Spain.

Original processing methods: Estimation of nucleated cell counts was performed using reference gene primer amplification. Sequenced by immunoSEQ multiplex PCR; TCRdb stores in-frame clones only, minus some. That table furnishes V, J and clone size, whereas the DNA furnished D and trimming. Among some 43,000 clones listed, approximately 80% were seen once. The TCR comes from a man between 45 and 60 years old with active or convalescent COVID-19. Material: peripheral blood.

This chain's CDR3 is CASSPALAGPQETQYF. In DNA, the CDR3 is TGTGCCAGCAGCCCGGCCTTAGCGGGGCCCCAAGAGACCCAGTACTTC. This sequence joins TRBV28 and TRBJ2-5; 8 bases match TRBD2. Looked up from germline, CDR1 is MDHEN and CDR2 is SYDVKM. The V gene end was trimmed by 6 bases and the J gene end by 1 base; junction bases not matched to a gene: 10. The CDR3 has 16 amino acids. The full variable domain, completed using reference TRBV28 and TRBJ2-5, is DVKVTQSSRYLVKRTGEKVFLECVQDMDHENMFWYRQDPGLGLRLIYFSYDVKMKEKGDIPEGYSVSREKKERFSLILESASTNQTSMYLCASSPALAGPQETQYFGPGTRLLVL.